These T cell receptor beta chains were read from a single sample in a study of post-analysis software for immune sequencing data. MiXCR, applied by TCRdb to the PCR reads, yields one record per CDR3 protein. In the table there are 450,000 to 650,000 distinct CDR3 sequences, roughly 47% of which are singletons. Sample: blood. These receptors all come from a girl between 5 and 17 years old with multiple sclerosis. The CDR3 runs from the conserved cysteine through the conserved F or W. The D gene is left open where the match is weak. The size field is filled for only some rows; it gives once, few, many or a size class.

clone_size,v_call,cdr3_length,j_call,d_call,cdr3_aa,cdr3_nt
few,TRBV7-9,16,TRBJ2-1,TRBD2,CASTPSRTSVLDEQFF,TGTGCCAGCACCCCGAGCCGGACTAGCGTTCTGGATGAGCAGTTCTTC
.,TRBV4-1,15,TRBJ1-1,.,CASSHGQRPYTEAFF,TGCGCCAGCAGCCACGGACAGCGACCGTACACTGAAGCTTTCTTT
once,TRBV4-1,14,TRBJ2-3,.,CASSQVIGVDTQYF,TGCGCCAGCAGCCAAGTTATAGGGGTAGATACGCAGTATTTT
once,TRBV5-1,14,TRBJ2-4,TRBD1,CASSTQGGRDIQYF,TGCGCCAGCAGCACACAAGGGGGCAGGGACATTCAGTACTTC
.,TRBV29-1,14,TRBJ2-1,TRBD2,CSVQAGTSGPEQFF,TGCAGCGTTCAGGCCGGGACTAGCGGGCCTGAGCAGTTCTTC
.,TRBV12-3/TRBV12-4,16,TRBJ2-1,.,CASSSDRVQGGNEQFF,TGTGCCAGCAGTTCCGACAGGGTACAGGGAGGCAATGAGCAGTTCTTC
.,TRBV7-8,13,TRBJ2-7,.,CASSSRFSYEQYF,TGTGCCAGCAGCTCCCGCTTCTCCTACGAGCAGTACTTC
.,TRBV12-3/TRBV12-4,15,TRBJ2-7,TRBD1,CTSSSYRQGDYEQYF,TGTACCAGCAGTTCTTATAGACAGGGGGACTACGAGCAGTACTTC
.,TRBV24-1,13,TRBJ1-5,.,CATTAGTGKPQHF,TGTGCCACCACCGCTGGCACAGGGAAGCCCCAGCATTTT
.,TRBV6-5,17,TRBJ1-2,.,CASSYNIAGVLNYGYTF,TGTGCCAGCAGCTATAATATCGCGGGGGTGCTAAACTATGGCTACACCTTC
.,TRBV7-2,16,TRBJ2-5,TRBD1,CASSLRTGGFQETQYF,TGTGCCAGCAGCTTGCGGACAGGGGGATTCCAAGAGACCCAGTACTTC
few,TRBV7-9,15,TRBJ1-6,.,CASSLGLFGDSPLHF,TGTGCCAGCAGCTTAGGCCTCTTTGGGGATTCACCCCTCCACTTT
.,TRBV7-9,16,TRBJ2-5,.,CASSLGLTGLQETQYF,TGTGCCAGCAGCTTAGGTCTGACAGGACTCCAAGAGACCCAGTACTTC
.,TRBV4-1,16,TRBJ2-1,TRBD2,CASSVRTSGGYNEQFF,TGCGCCAGCAGCGTCCGGACTAGCGGGGGATACAATGAGCAGTTCTTC
few,TRBV6-4,15,TRBJ2-1,TRBD2,CASSAGLAINNEQFF,TGTGCCAGCAGCGCGGGACTAGCAATAAACAATGAGCAGTTCTTC
.,TRBV2,15,TRBJ1-5,TRBD1,CASRTTGPSNQPQHF,TGTGCCAGCCGGACGACAGGGCCGAGCAATCAGCCCCAGCATTTT
.,TRBV5-1,15,TRBJ1-2,.,CASSLEAGRVYGYTF,TGCGCCAGCAGCTTGGAGGCAGGCAGGGTCTATGGCTACACCTTC
few,TRBV5-4,12,TRBJ2-7,.,CASSQDSWEQYF,TGTGCCAGCAGCCAAGACTCCTGGGAGCAGTACTTC
.,TRBV6-5,16,TRBJ2-5,TRBD1,CASSPRTGSRGETQYF,TGTGCCAGCAGTCCCCGGACAGGGTCAAGGGGAGAGACCCAGTACTTC
few,TRBV5-1,15,TRBJ2-1,TRBD2,CASSLELAGTNEQFF,TGCGCCAGCAGCTTGGAACTAGCGGGGACCAATGAGCAGTTCTTC
.,TRBV5-1,15,TRBJ2-7,TRBD1,CASSGRTGALYEQYF,TGCGCCAGCAGCGGGAGGACAGGGGCCCTCTACGAGCAGTACTTC
few,TRBV11-2,15,TRBJ2-3,.,CASSLDVTETDTQYF,TGTGCCAGCAGCTTAGATGTTACAGAGACAGATACGCAGTATTTT
.,TRBV11-3,14,TRBJ1-2,.,CASSLGGWSYGYTF,TGTGCCAGCAGCTTGGGAGGATGGAGCTATGGCTACACCTTC
few,TRBV2,14,TRBJ2-7,.,CAGTLNGRVDEQYF,TGTGCCGGCACCCTTAACGGCCGGGTAGACGAGCAGTACTTC
.,TRBV12-3/TRBV12-4,14,TRBJ2-1,TRBD2,CASSLSSGGKEQFF,TGTGCCAGCAGCCTATCTAGCGGGGGCAAGGAGCAGTTCTTC
.,TRBV12-3/TRBV12-4,16,TRBJ2-1,.,CASSSLGGRSYNEQFF,TGTGCCAGCAGTTCCTTAGGGGGGAGGTCTTACAATGAGCAGTTCTTC
.,TRBV12-3/TRBV12-4,16,TRBJ2-3,TRBD2,CASSLRSSGQLDAQYF,TGTGCCAGCAGTTTAAGGTCTAGCGGGCAATTAGATGCGCAGTATTTT
.,TRBV6-2/TRBV6-3,15,TRBJ2-5,TRBD2,CASSSSGGPSLEQYF,TGTGCCAGCAGTTCTAGCGGGGGGCCGTCTTTGGAGCAGTACTTC
few,TRBV7-2,16,TRBJ2-1,.,CASSLAPAGVYNEQFF,TGTGCCAGCAGCTTAGCACCGGCAGGGGTATACAATGAGCAGTTCTTC
.,TRBV2,16,TRBJ1-6,.,CASSERRGSYNSPLHF,TGTGCCAGCAGTGAGCGCAGGGGCTCCTATAATTCACCCCTCCACTTT
.,TRBV12-3/TRBV12-4,14,TRBJ1-2,.,CASGGRKQDYGYTF,TGTGCCAGCGGTGGCCGGAAGCAAGACTATGGCTACACCTTC
.,TRBV12-3/TRBV12-4,13,TRBJ2-4,.,CASSATTKNIQYF,TGTGCCAGCAGTGCAACGACAAAAAACATTCAGTACTTC
.,TRBV12-3/TRBV12-4,15,TRBJ2-5,.,CASSFSPGDGETQYF,TGTGCCAGCAGCTTCAGCCCAGGGGATGGAGAGACCCAGTACTTC
.,TRBV7-2,13,TRBJ2-7,TRBD2,CASSAGGRDEQYF,TGTGCCAGCTCCGCGGGGGGGCGCGACGAGCAGTACTTC
few,TRBV12-3/TRBV12-4,11,TRBJ1-2,.,CASSSTGPYTF,TGTGCCAGCAGTTCGACAGGCCCCTACACCTTC
.,TRBV20-1,14,TRBJ2-5,TRBD2,CSAGEGGGAETQYF,TGCAGTGCTGGAGAAGGCGGGGGGGCCGAGACCCAGTACTTC
.,TRBV9,15,TRBJ2-3,TRBD2,CASSVGSGDTDTQYF,TGTGCCAGCAGCGTAGGTAGCGGGGACACAGATACGCAGTATTTT
.,TRBV5-1,13,TRBJ2-7,.,CASSLEFWYEQYF,TGCGCCAGCAGCTTGGAATTTTGGTACGAGCAGTACTTC
.,TRBV6-6,13,TRBJ2-5,.,CASSLSFLETQYF,TGTGCCAGCAGTCTCTCATTCCTGGAGACCCAGTACTTC
.,TRBV7-2,14,TRBJ2-5,.,CASSLRVGSETQYF,TGTGCCAGCAGCTTAAGGGTGGGTTCGGAGACCCAGTACTTC
.,TRBV24-1,21,TRBJ2-1,TRBD2,CATSDSKTGTSGGSSYNEQFF,TGTGCCACCAGTGATTCAAAGACGGGGACTAGCGGGGGGTCCTCCTACAATGAGCAGTTCTTC
few,TRBV10-3,17,TRBJ2-5,TRBD2,CAISDRLAGGRQETQYF,TGTGCCATCAGTGATAGGCTAGCGGGAGGTCGCCAAGAGACCCAGTACTTC
.,TRBV4-1,14,TRBJ2-4,.,CASSQEGAKNIQYF,TGCGCCAGCAGCCAAGAGGGGGCCAAAAACATTCAGTACTTC
few,TRBV4-1,16,TRBJ2-3,.,CASSQDSARGTDTQYF,TGCGCCAGCAGCCAAGATAGTGCTCGGGGGACAGATACGCAGTATTTT
few,TRBV7-6,15,TRBJ2-1,TRBD1,CASSFRGLNYNEQFF,TGTGCCAGCAGCTTTAGGGGGCTTAACTACAATGAGCAGTTCTTC
.,TRBV10-3,15,TRBJ2-5,TRBD1,CAISGWDRGVYEQYF,TGTGCCATCAGTGGATGGGACAGGGGGGTATATGAGCAGTACTTC
.,TRBV12-3/TRBV12-4,16,TRBJ2-1,.,CASSLRRAKEANEQFF,TGTGCCAGCAGCCTGAGGAGAGCTAAGGAGGCCAATGAGCAGTTCTTC
once,TRBV28,16,TRBJ2-2,.,CASSLQRWANTRELFF,TGTGCCAGCAGTCTGCAGCGATGGGCTAACACCAGGGAGCTGTTTTTT
.,TRBV12-3/TRBV12-4,14,TRBJ2-7,TRBD1,CASSMDRGTYEQYF,TGTGCCAGCAGTATGGACAGGGGCACCTACGAGCAGTACTTC
few,TRBV6-5,13,TRBJ2-3,.,CASSLRGGDTQYF,TGTGCCAGCAGTTTGAGGGGAGGAGATACGCAGTATTTT
.,TRBV12-3/TRBV12-4,14,TRBJ1-4,TRBD1,CASRLHRDSEKLFF,TGTGCCAGCAGACTACACCGGGACAGTGAAAAACTGTTTTTT